What follows are 32 T cell receptor beta chains derived from one specimen sequenced in a study of blood T cell repertoires in COVID-19. Method: immunoSEQ multiplex PCR; TCRdb's copy keeps in-frame clones and lacks some. Here the sample spans around 500,000 clones, about 85% being singletons. The sample consisted of PBMCs or T cells enriched from blood (not recorded which). The receptors come from a woman aged 55-69 years who had recovered from COVID-19.

The V gene is TRBV12-3 or TRBV12-4, the J gene TRBJ1-1; D is undetermined. The CDR3 is 12 amino acids. Trimming left V 5 bases short and J 7 bases short, with 11 bases between. The CDR3 sequence is CASSDGGFEAFF. The CDR3, as DNA: TGTGCCAGCAGTGATGGAGGGTTTGAAGCTTTCTTT.

This sequence joins TRBV5-1 and TRBJ1-1; D call uncertain. The germline gives CDR1 SGHRS, CDR2 YFSETQ. The CDR3 is 14 residues long. V shed 4 bases and J shed 3 bases, with 13 bases lying between them. This CDR3 is CASSLAGADTEAFF. The CDR3 nucleotides are TGCGCCAGCAGCCTTGCCGGTGCCGACACTGAAGCTTTCTTT.

This chain's CDR3 is CASSLGPYSGGQDTQYF. Written as DNA, the CDR3 is TGTGCCAGCAGCTTAGGTCCGTATAGCGGGGGGCAAGATACGCAGTATTTT. This sequence joins TRBV7-2 and TRBJ2-3, with 10 nucleotides matching TRBD2. Germline assignment: CDR1 SGHTA and CDR2 FQGNSA. With 1 base clipped from V and 5 bases from J, the junction kept 9 bases outside the gene matches. The CDR3 has 17 residues.

Here the CDR3 reads CASSLVGQASGNTIYF. In DNA form, the CDR3 reads TGCGCCAGCAGCTTGGTGGGACAGGCCTCTGGAAACACCATATATTTT. The chain links TRBV5-1 to TRBJ1-3, with 8 bases identical to TRBD1. The CDR3 has 16 amino acids. Germline lookup yields CDR1 SGHRS and CDR2 YFSETQ. Germline trimming cut 0 bases from V and 0 bases from J; bases unmatched to any gene: 2.

J is TRBJ2-1 and V is TRBV27, with 11 bases matching TRBD2. Germline V gene data show CDR1 as MNHEY and CDR2 as SMNVEV (reference sequence). V shed 5 bases and J 5 bases; nucleotides not matched to a gene: 14. The CDR3 is made up of 18 amino acids. The CDR3 region has the DNA TGTGCCAGCAGTCGTGACTTTAGCGGGGGGGTCCCCAACAATGAGCAGTTCTTC. The encoded protein is CASSRDFSGGVPNNEQFF.

This sequence joins TRBV12-5 and TRBJ2-2; 7 bases are a match to TRBD1. The CDR3 sequence is 16 residues long. CDR1 and CDR2 from the germline V gene are LGHNT and FRNRAP. Germline trimming cut 0 bases from V and 4 bases from J; bases unmatched to any gene: 5. For the CDR3, the DNA is TGTGCTAGTGGTTTGGTACCGGGACAGAGCACCGGGGAGCTGTTTTTT. This gives the protein CASGLVPGQSTGELFF.

The chain has TRBV10-3 and TRBJ2-5; perhaps TRBD1 as D (5 bases). V was pared by 2 bases and J by 0 bases, with 10 bases between. The CDR3 covers 15 residues. Germline-derived CDR1 and CDR2 are ENHRY and SYGVKD. CDR3 nucleotide sequence: TGTGCCATCAGTGAGGGACAAACGTACCAAGAGACCCAGTACTTC. Translated: CAISEGQTYQETQYF.

The chain combines TRBV12-3 or TRBV12-4 with TRBJ2-7; 7 bases are shared with TRBD1. CDR3 length: 13 residues. The J segment lost 6 bases and the V segment lost 6 bases, leaving 8 bases of the junction unmatched. CDR3 bases: TGTGCCAGCAGCCCCGGCCACAGGGGCGAGCAGTACGTC. It yields the protein CASSPGHRGEQYV.

This clone was seen a single time. The gene calls are TRBV7-8 and TRBJ1-6; D unclear. This CDR3 is built from 15 residues. Trimming pared 1 base from V and 10 bases from J, leaving 14 bases between. CDR1 is SGHVS and CDR2 is FQNEAQ in the germline V gene. CDR3 protein: CASSLVVTVGSPLHF. The CDR3 coding sequence is TGTGCCAGCAGCTTAGTGGTCACAGTCGGATCACCCCTCCACTTT.

V and J are TRBV3-1 (or the pseudogene TRBV3-2) and TRBJ2-7, with a possible D match to TRBD1 (6 bases). Between the trimmed V and J ends, which lost 3 bases and 2 bases, there was a span of 14 bases. The CDR3 runs to 15 residues. Looked up from germline, CDR1 is LGHDT and CDR2 is YNNKEL (reference sequence). CDR3 loop: CASSQGAGTTYEQYF. CDR3 DNA sequence: TGTGCCAGCAGCCAGGGGGCAGGGACGACCTACGAGCAGTACTTC.

The chain couples TRBV2 to TRBJ2-1, with D tentatively TRBD2 (7 bases). V lost 7 bases, J lost 10 bases, and 20 bases lay in between. In germline, CDR1 is SNHLY, CDR2 FYNNEI. The CDR3 consists of 14 residues. The CDR3 loop is CASTQMGGRGEQFF. For the CDR3, the DNA is TGTGCCAGCACCCAGATGGGGGGGCGGGGGGAGCAGTTCTTC.

The chain combines TRBV4-2 with TRBJ2-3, with D maybe TRBD2 (5 bases). V lost 1 base and J 0 bases, leaving 11 bases between the germline ends. The germline CDR1 and CDR2 sequences are LGHNA and YNFKEQ. The length of the CDR3 is 16 residues. Here the CDR3 DNA reads TGTGCCAGCAGCCAAGCGGGGTCCCTTAGCACAGATACGCAGTATTTT. Protein sequence: CASSQAGSLSTDTQYF.

V gene TRBV5-1 combines with J gene TRBJ2-5; TRBD2 matches 8 bases. Germline V gives CDR1 SGHRS, CDR2 YFSETQ. The CDR3 runs 14 residues. Trimming took 5 bases from V and 2 from J; bases not matched to a gene: 5. The CDR3 coding sequence is TGCGCCAGCAGGAGCGGGAGCGAGCAAGAGACCCAGTACTTC. This translates into CASRSGSEQETQYF.

The rearrangement joins TRBV19 to TRBJ2-7; tentative D call: TRBD2 (6 bases). Trimming took off 0 bases at V and 4 bases at J, with 10 bases between the two ends. The germline gives CDR1 LNHDA, CDR2 SQIVND (reference sequence). This CDR3 has 14 residues. CDR3 sequence reads: CASSIEEGAYEQYF. The CDR3 coding sequence is TGTGCCAGTAGTATAGAGGAGGGAGCGTACGAGCAGTACTTC.

The chain recombines TRBV7-8 with TRBJ1-5, with D unresolved. The CDR3 extends over 16 amino acids. The germline V gene encodes CDR1 SGHVS and CDR2 FQNEAQ. V lost 5 bases and J lost 6, with 20 bases in between. This CDR3 is CASSPVTSKTGQPQHF. The CDR3 bases are TGTGCCAGCAGCCCTGTTACATCGAAAACGGGTCAGCCCCAGCATTTT. The full variable domain, its missing parts supplied by reference TRBV7-8 and TRBJ1-5, is GAGVSQSPRYKVAKRGQDVALRCDPISGHVSLFWYQQALGQGPEFLTYFQNEAQLDKSGLPSDRFFAERPEGSVSTLKIQRTQQEDSAVYLCASSPVTSKTGQPQHFGDGTRLSIL.

CDR3 in amino acids: CATSDSREPREKLFF. The DNA of the CDR3 is TGTGCCACCAGTGATTCCAGGGAACCTCGAGAAAAACTGTTTTTT. This chain joins TRBV24-1 and TRBJ1-4; perhaps TRBD1 as D (5 bases). The V gene's germline CDR1 is KGHDR and CDR2 SFDVKD. This CDR3 has 15 residues. Between the trimmed V and J ends, which lost 2 bases and 8 bases, there was a span of 14 bases.

The chain couples TRBV3-1 (or the pseudogene TRBV3-2) to TRBJ2-2; TRBD1 matches 8 bases. The CDR3 is 15 residues long. The J segment lost 5 bases and the V segment lost 1 base, leaving 3 bases of the junction unmatched. Germline V lookup: CDR1 LGHDT, CDR2 YNNKEL (reference sequence). CDR3 nucleotides: TGTGCCAGCAGCCAAGGACAGGGGTGGACCGGGGAGCTGTTTTTT. Its protein is CASSQGQGWTGELFF.

CDR3 sequence: CASSATLHSPDTQYF. The CDR3 coding sequence is TGTGCCAGCTCAGCGACTCTCCACTCTCCAGATACGCAGTATTTT. This sequence joins TRBV18 and TRBJ2-3; D call uncertain. The CDR3 length is 15 residues. The germline V gene encodes CDR1 KGHSH and CDR2 LQKENI. Between the trimmed V and J ends, which lost 5 bases and 4 bases, there was a span of 16 bases.

The chain employs TRBV7-2 and TRBJ2-5, with D possibly matching TRBD2 (5 bases). V shed 5 bases and J shed 1 base, with 17 bases lying between them. Per germline, CDR1 SGHTA and CDR2 FQGNSA. The CDR3 is made up of 16 amino acids. CDR3 DNA sequence: TGTGCCAGCAGCCGGTCGGTATGGACTGTCCAAGAGACCCAGTACTTC. As protein: CASSRSVWTVQETQYF. The whole variable domain, filled in from reference TRBV7-2 and TRBJ2-5, reads GAGVSQSPSNKVTEKGKDVELRCDPISGHTALYWYRQSLGQGLEFLIYFQGNSAPDKSGLPSDRFSAERTGGSVSTLTIQRTQQEDSAVYLCASSRSVWTVQETQYFGPGTRLLVL.

CDR3 protein: CASSVSGTGNEQFF. The CDR3 bases are TGTGCCAGCAGCGTCTCCGGGACAGGCAATGAGCAGTTCTTC. This rearrangement joins TRBV9 to TRBJ2-1, with 8 bases that match TRBD1. The J segment lost 6 bases and the V segment lost 2 bases, leaving 4 bases of the junction unmatched. Germline CDR1 and CDR2: SGDLS and YYNGEE. The CDR3 is 14 residues long.

Here the CDR3 DNA reads TGTGCCAGCAGCCCCCGGGACATTTTCGACGAGCAGTACTTC. Translation: CASSPRDIFDEQYF. V and J are TRBV13 and TRBJ2-7; possibly TRBD1 for D (6 bases). CDR1 PRHDT and CDR2 FYEKMQ come from the germline V gene (reference sequence). CDR3 length: 14 residues. Trimming took off 5 bases at V and 5 bases at J, with 16 bases between the two ends.

The V gene is TRBV6-5, the J gene TRBJ2-5, with D uncertain. Germline V CDR1 and CDR2: MNHEY, SVGAGI. The CDR3 contains 13 residues. The V end was cut by 5 bases, the J end by 1 base, with 8 bases between. CDR3 sequence reads: CASSPVRQETQYF. The CDR3 nucleotides read TGTGCCAGCAGTCCAGTCCGCCAAGAGACCCAGTACTTC.

The rearrangement links TRBV7-2 to TRBJ2-6, with D possibly being TRBD2 (6 bases). V was trimmed by 5 bases and J by 4 bases, leaving 18 bases between them. The CDR3 consists of 17 residues. The germline V gene encodes CDR1 SGHTA and CDR2 FQGNSA. The CDR3 loop is CASSQRAEGAGANVLTF. The CDR3 nucleotides are TGTGCCAGCAGCCAGAGGGCGGAGGGTGCGGGGGCCAACGTCCTGACTTTC.

This chain links TRBV13 with TRBJ2-7, with D perhaps TRBD2 (5 bases). This CDR3 has 14 amino acids. Germline CDR1 and CDR2: PRHDT and FYEKMQ (reference sequence). V shed 2 bases and J shed 2 bases, with 10 bases lying between them. The CDR3 loop reads CASSLSGLTYEQYF. The DNA for the CDR3 is TGTGCCAGCAGCTTATCGGGGTTAACCTACGAGCAGTACTTC.

The rearrangement uses TRBV15 and TRBJ1-5; 10 nucleotides match TRBD1. This CDR3 is 18 amino acids long. Trimming removed 0 bases from V and 0 bases from J; junction bases left unmatched: 5. Germline lookup yields CDR1 LNHNV and CDR2 YYDKDF (reference sequence). This CDR3 reads CATSRDRDRGPSNQPQHF. CDR3 bases: TGTGCCACCAGCAGAGATCGGGACAGGGGACCTAGCAATCAGCCCCAGCATTTT.

The chain links TRBV19 to TRBJ1-1; 7 bases match TRBD1. The CDR3 runs to 12 residues. CDR1 is LNHDA, CDR2 SQIVND, per germline (reference sequence). Trimming removed 8 bases from V and 6 bases from J; junction bases left unmatched: 6. CDR3 sequence (DNA): TGTGCCAGTGCGCCAGGGGGAGCTGAAGCTTTCTTT. This codes for CASAPGGAEAFF.

This sequence joins TRBV5-4 and TRBJ2-7; TRBD1 matches at 9 bases. V trimming: 5 bases; J trimming: 6 bases; junction bases outside the gene matches: 3. This CDR3 contains 12 residues. Germline CDR1 and CDR2: SGHNT and YYREEE (reference sequence). CDR3 sequence reads: CASRGQGPEQYF. The CDR3 coding sequence is TGTGCCAGCAGGGGACAGGGTCCCGAGCAGTACTTC. Full variable domain (missing parts from reference TRBV5-4 and TRBJ2-7): ETGVTQSPTHLIKTRGQQVTLRCSSQSGHNTVSWYQQALGQGPQFIFQYYREEENGRGNFPPRFSGLQFPNYSSELNVNALELDDSALYLCASRGQGPEQYFGPGTRLTVT.

CDR3 in DNA: TGCAGCGTAAAACGACAGTCACTCTCCACTGAAGCTTTCTTT. Translated: CSVKRQSLSTEAFF. This chain uses TRBV29-1 with TRBJ1-1, with D perhaps TRBD1 (5 bases). The CDR3 consists of 14 residues. With 6 bases removed from V and 4 bases from J, the gap between germline ends came to 18 bases. Germline CDR1 SQVTM, CDR2 ANQGSEA.

CDR3 protein: CASSPQGLWNTIYF. CDR3 DNA sequence: TGTGCCAGCAGCCCACAGGGGTTATGGAACACCATATATTTT. The gene calls are TRBV2 and TRBJ1-3, with 7 bases lining up with TRBD1. The ends lost 6 bases at V and 7 bases at J; junction bases unmatched: 9. Germline V gives CDR1 SNHLY, CDR2 FYNNEI. The CDR3 covers 14 residues.

The chain has TRBV5-1 and TRBJ2-1; D is possibly TRBD1 (7 bases). Germline CDR1 reads SGHRS; CDR2 reads YFSETQ. This CDR3 comprises 15 residues. The V gene lost 0 bases and the J gene lost 7 bases, with 14 bases spanning the gap. The CDR3 protein is CASSLVEGAGNEQFF. The CDR3 coding sequence is TGCGCCAGCAGCTTGGTAGAGGGGGCGGGAAATGAGCAGTTCTTC.

The chain uses TRBV19 and TRBJ1-2; D unresolved. V was clipped by 0 bases and J by 6 bases, with 11 bases between them. The CDR3 extends over 14 amino acids. Germline V gene lookup returns CDR1 LNHDA and CDR2 SQIVND (reference sequence). The CDR3 DNA reads TGTGCCAGTAGTATAGATCCATCCATTCATGGCTACACCTTC. Protein: CASSIDPSIHGYTF.

The chain combines TRBV24-1 with TRBJ1-4; TRBD1 matches 8 bases. The CDR3 loop spans 15 amino acids. CDR1 KGHDR and CDR2 SFDVKD come from the germline V gene. The trim removed 3 bases at V and 6 bases at J, leaving 5 bases unmatched. Written as DNA, the CDR3 is TGTGCCACCAGTGATCCTGGACAGGGAGATGAAAAACTGTTTTTT. It encodes CATSDPGQGDEKLFF.